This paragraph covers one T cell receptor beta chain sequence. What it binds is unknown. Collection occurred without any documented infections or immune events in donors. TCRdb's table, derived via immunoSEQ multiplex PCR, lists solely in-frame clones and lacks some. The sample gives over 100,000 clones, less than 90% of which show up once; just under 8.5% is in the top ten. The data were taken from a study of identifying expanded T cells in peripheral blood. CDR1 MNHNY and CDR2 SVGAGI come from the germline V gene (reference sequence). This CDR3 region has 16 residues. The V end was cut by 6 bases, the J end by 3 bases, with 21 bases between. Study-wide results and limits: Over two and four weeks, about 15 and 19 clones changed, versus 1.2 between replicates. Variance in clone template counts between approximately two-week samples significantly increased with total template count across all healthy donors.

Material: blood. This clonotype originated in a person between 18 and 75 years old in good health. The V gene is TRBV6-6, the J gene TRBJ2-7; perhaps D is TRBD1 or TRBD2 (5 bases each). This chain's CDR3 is CASSPPVTWGNYEQYF. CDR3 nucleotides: TGTGCCAGCAGCCCCCCCGTTACTTGGGGGAACTACGAGCAGTACTTC.